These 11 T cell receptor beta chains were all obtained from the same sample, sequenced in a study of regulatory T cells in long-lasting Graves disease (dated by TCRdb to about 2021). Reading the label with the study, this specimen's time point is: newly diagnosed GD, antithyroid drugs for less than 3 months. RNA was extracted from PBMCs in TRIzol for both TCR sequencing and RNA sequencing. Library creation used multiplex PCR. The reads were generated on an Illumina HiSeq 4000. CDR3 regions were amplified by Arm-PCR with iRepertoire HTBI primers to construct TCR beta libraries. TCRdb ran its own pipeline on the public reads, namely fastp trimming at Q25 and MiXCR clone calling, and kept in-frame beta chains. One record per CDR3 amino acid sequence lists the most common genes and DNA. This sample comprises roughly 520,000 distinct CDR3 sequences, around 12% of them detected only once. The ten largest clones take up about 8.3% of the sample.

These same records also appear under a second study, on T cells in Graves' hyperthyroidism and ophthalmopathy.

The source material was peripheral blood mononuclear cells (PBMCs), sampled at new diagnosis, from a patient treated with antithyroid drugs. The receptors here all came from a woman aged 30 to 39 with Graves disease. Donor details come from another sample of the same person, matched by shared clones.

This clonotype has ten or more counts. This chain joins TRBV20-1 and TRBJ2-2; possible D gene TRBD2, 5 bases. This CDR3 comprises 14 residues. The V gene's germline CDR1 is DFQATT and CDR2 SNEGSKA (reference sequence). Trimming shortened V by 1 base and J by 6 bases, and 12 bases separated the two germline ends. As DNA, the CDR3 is TGCAGTGCTAGAGGGCACGGGGTTCCCGGGGAGCTGTTTTTT. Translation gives CSARGHGVPGELFF.

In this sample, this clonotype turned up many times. CDR3 bases: TGTGCCAGCAGTTTTGTGTCAGGACTCTCCTACGAGCAGTACTTC. Encoded protein: CASSFVSGLSYEQYF. The chain joins TRBV27 to TRBJ2-7; a weak D match, TRBD2 (5 bases). CDR3 length: 15 residues. CDR1 MNHEY and CDR2 SMNVEV come from the germline V gene (reference sequence). V lost 3 bases and J 0 bases, leaving 12 bases between the germline ends.

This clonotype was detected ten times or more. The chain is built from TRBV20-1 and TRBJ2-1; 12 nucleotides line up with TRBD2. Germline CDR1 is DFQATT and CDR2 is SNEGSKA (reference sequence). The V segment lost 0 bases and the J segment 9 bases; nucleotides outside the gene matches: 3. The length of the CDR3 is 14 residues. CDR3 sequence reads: CSARDPLAGGEQFF. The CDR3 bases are TGCAGTGCTAGAGATCCACTAGCGGGAGGTGAGCAGTTCTTC.

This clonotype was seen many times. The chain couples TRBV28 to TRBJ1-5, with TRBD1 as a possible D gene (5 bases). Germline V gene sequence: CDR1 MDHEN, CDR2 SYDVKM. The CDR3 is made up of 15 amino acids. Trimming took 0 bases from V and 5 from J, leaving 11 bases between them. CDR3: CASSLWGGNYQPQHF. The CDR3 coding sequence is TGTGCCAGCAGTTTATGGGGGGGAAATTATCAGCCCCAGCATTTT. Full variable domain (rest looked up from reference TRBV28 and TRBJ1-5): DVKVTQSSRYLVKRTGEKVFLECVQDMDHENMFWYRQDPGLGLRLIYFSYDVKMKEKGDIPEGYSVSREKKERFSLILESASTNQTSMYLCASSLWGGNYQPQHFGDGTRLSIL.

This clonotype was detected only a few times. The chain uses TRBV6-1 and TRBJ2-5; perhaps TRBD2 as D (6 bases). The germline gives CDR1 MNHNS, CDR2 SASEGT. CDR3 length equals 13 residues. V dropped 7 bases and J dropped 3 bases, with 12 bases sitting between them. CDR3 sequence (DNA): TGTGCCAGCACCAGCCCGGGGGAAGAGACCCAGTACTTC. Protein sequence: CASTSPGEETQYF.

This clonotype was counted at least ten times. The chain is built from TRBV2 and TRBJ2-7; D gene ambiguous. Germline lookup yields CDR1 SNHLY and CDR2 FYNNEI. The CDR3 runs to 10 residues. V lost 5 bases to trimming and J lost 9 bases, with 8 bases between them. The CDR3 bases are TGTGCCAGCAGTAACTCCGTGCAGTACTTC. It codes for CASSNSVQYF.

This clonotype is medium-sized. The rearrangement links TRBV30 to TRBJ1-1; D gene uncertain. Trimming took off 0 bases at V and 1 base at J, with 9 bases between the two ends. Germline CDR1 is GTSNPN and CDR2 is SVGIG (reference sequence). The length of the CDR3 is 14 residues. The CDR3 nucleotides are TGTGCCTGGAGTGTACTGCATAAGAACACTGAAGCTTTCTTT. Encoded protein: CAWSVLHKNTEAFF.

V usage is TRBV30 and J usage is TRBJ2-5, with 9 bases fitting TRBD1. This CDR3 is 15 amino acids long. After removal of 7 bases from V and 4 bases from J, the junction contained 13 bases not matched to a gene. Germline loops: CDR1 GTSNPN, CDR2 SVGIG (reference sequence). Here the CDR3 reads CASTGGQGTAETQYF. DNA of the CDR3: TGTGCCTCGACTGGAGGACAGGGGACGGCAGAGACCCAGTACTTC.

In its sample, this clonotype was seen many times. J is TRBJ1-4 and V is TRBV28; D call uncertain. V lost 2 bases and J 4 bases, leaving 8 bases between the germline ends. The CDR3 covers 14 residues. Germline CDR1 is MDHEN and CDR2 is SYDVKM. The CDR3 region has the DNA TGTGCCAGCAGTTTACAGCCCTTTAATGAAAAACTGTTTTTT. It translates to CASSLQPFNEKLFF.

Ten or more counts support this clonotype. CDR3 amino acids: CASSGVSAYEQYF. As DNA, the CDR3 is TGTGCCAGCAGTGGGGTAAGCGCCTACGAGCAGTACTTC. The chain employs TRBV2 and TRBJ2-7; no clear D gene. CDR1 and CDR2 (germline): SNHLY, FYNNEI. The CDR3 consists of 13 residues. Deletions cut 4 bases from V and 2 bases from J, with 9 bases between.

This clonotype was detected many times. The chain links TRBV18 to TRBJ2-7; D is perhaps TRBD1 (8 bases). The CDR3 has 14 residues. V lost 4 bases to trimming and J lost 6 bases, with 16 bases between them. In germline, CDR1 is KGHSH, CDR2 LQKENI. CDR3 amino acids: CASSLRTGRVEQYF. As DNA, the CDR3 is TGTGCCAGCTCACTCAGGACAGGGAGGGTCGAGCAGTACTTC.